This record concerns one T cell receptor (beta chain) sequence. Authors' methods: Estimated nucleated cell counts came from reference gene primer amplification. The method was immunoSEQ multiplex PCR; TCRdb's version includes in-frame clones alone and lacks a portion of them. That table is the source of V, J and clone size, and D and trimming were worked out from the DNA. The sample yields around 500,000 clones, approximately 85% seen once. The sample originates from a study of blood T cell repertoires in COVID-19. The overall study: COVID-19 samples collected from the United States, Italy and Spain covered acute and convalescent phases. T cells, B-cell-depleted T cells, or PBMCs supplied cDNA or gDNA.

Per the germline V gene, CDR1 is SGHDN and CDR2 is FVKESK. The CDR3 length is 14 residues. With V trimmed by 2 bases and J by 5 bases, 5 bases remained unmatched. The TCR sequence derives from a human donor in a cohort sampled during active COVID-19. Sequencing used peripheral blood. This chain links TRBV14 with TRBJ2-5, with TRBD1 matching over 7 bases. This chain's CDR3 is CASSQIDRVETQYF. For the CDR3, the DNA is TGTGCCAGCAGCCAAATTGACAGGGTTGAGACCCAGTACTTC. The full variable domain, completed using reference TRBV14 and TRBJ2-5, is EAGVTQFPSHSVIEKGQTVTLRCDPISGHDNLYWYRRVMGKEIKFLLHFVKESKQDESGMPNNRFLAERTGGTYSTLKVQPAELEDSGVYFCASSQIDRVETQYFGPGTRLLVL.